The rows below give T cell receptor beta chains drawn from one sample of a study of CD8 T cells in ankylosing spondylitis. MiXCR, applied by TCRdb to the 5' RACE reads, yields one record per CDR3 protein. The table lists around 230,000 distinct CDR3 sequences, around 7.8% of them singletons, with around 6.8% in the top ten. The sequenced sample consisted of blood, either unsorted or a sorted T cell fraction (not recorded which). These TCRs come from a male donor with ankylosing spondylitis or in good health (not recorded which). Both conserved end residues are part of each CDR3. The D gene is left open where the match is weak. Not every row has a clone size; where given, it reads once, few, many or a size class.

D gene	V gene	J gene	clone size	CDR3 DNA	CDR3 protein
TRBD1	TRBV5-1	TRBJ1-1	many	TGCGCCAGCAGCTTGAGTCAGGGGGGCACTGAAGCTTTCTTT	CASSLSQGGTEAFF
NA	TRBV5-6	TRBJ1-2	many	TGTGCCAGCAGCCCGACTGAAAACTATGGCTACACCTTC	CASSPTENYGYTF
NA	TRBV5-1	TRBJ2-5	many	TGCGCCAGCAGCTTGGCCAATTCAGGGTTTTGGGAGACCCAGTACTTC	CASSLANSGFWETQYF
NA	TRBV12-3/TRBV12-4	TRBJ1-3	many	TGTGCCAGTGGGAGGCTGACGGAGGGAAACACCATATATTTT	CASGRLTEGNTIYF
NA	TRBV5-1	TRBJ2-5	many	TGCGCCAGCAGCCGAGGGGGTCCCGATAGTAAGACCCAGTACTTC	CASSRGGPDSKTQYF
NA	TRBV27	TRBJ1-5	NA	TGTGCCAGCAGTTTATCCGTCTATAGCAATCAGCCCCAGCATTTT	CASSLSVYSNQPQHF
NA	TRBV18	TRBJ2-7	few	TGTGCCAGCTCGGAGGACGGCTCCTACGAGCAGTACTTC	CASSEDGSYEQYF
NA	TRBV7-2	TRBJ1-6	many	TGTGCCAGCAGCTTAATTACAGATTCACCCCTCCACTTT	CASSLITDSPLHF
NA	TRBV29-1	TRBJ2-3	NA	TGCAGCGATGCCGGGACATCAGTCACAGATACGCAGTATTTT	CSDAGTSVTDTQYF
NA	TRBV7-2	TRBJ2-1	many	TGTGCCAGCAGCTTAGTGGGGGACCCAGCCAATGAGCAGTTCTTC	CASSLVGDPANEQFF
NA	TRBV5-5	TRBJ1-5	many	TGTGCCAGCGGGAGGGAAGGCAGGGTGGATCAGCCCCAGCATTTT	CASGREGRVDQPQHF
NA	TRBV20-1	TRBJ2-1	few	TGCAGTGCCGAGGAGAGCGGCCCGGCGAATGAGCAGTTCTTC	CSAEESGPANEQFF
NA	TRBV10-3	TRBJ2-7	many	TGTGCCATCAGGCCACAGGGATCCCACTACGAGCAGTACTTC	CAIRPQGSHYEQYF
NA	TRBV11-3	TRBJ2-1	many	TGTGCCAGCAGCTTAGTACAGCTATACAATGAGCAGTTCTTC	CASSLVQLYNEQFF
TRBD2	TRBV6-2/TRBV6-3	TRBJ2-7	many	TGTGCTATTCGTCTAGCGGGAGCTGTCGAGCAGTACTTC	CAIRLAGAVEQYF
NA	TRBV20-1	TRBJ1-4	few	TGCAGTGCTAGTCGTACAGGGTATCGGGAAAAACTGTTTTTT	CSASRTGYREKLFF
NA	TRBV7-3	TRBJ2-1	few	TGTGCCAGCAGCTTAAGAGCTTCCGAGGTGGAAGAGCAGTTCTTC	CASSLRASEVEEQFF
NA	TRBV4-1	TRBJ2-1	NA	TGCGCCAGCAGCCAAGGCGCGGGAATCCCCAATGAGCAGTTCTTC	CASSQGAGIPNEQFF
NA	TRBV7-6	TRBJ2-5	NA	TGTGCCAGCAGCTTAGCGTGGGGCCAAGAGACCCAGTACTTC	CASSLAWGQETQYF
NA	TRBV24-1	TRBJ2-3	many	TGTGCCACCAGCCCTAGCCGGGGGCTCAGCACAGATACGCAGTATTTT	CATSPSRGLSTDTQYF
NA	TRBV15	TRBJ2-3	many	TGTGCCACCAGCAGAGTTTACGGGGCCACAGATACGCAGTATTTT	CATSRVYGATDTQYF
NA	TRBV18	TRBJ1-4	few	TGTGCCAGCTCACCAACCCCTAGGGGGAATGAAAAACTGTTTTTT	CASSPTPRGNEKLFF
NA	TRBV2	TRBJ1-4	NA	TGTGCCCCCAGGACTCATGAAAAACTGTTTTTT	CAPRTHEKLFF
NA	TRBV28	TRBJ1-6	many	TGTGCCAGCAGTGCGATTATCCAAACCATCAGCTCCTATAATTCACCCCTCCACTTT	CASSAIIQTISSYNSPLHF
NA	TRBV18	TRBJ2-7	few	TGTGCCAGCTCACCACCGTCAAGGGGGAAGTACGAGCAGTACTTC	CASSPPSRGKYEQYF
TRBD1	TRBV7-3	TRBJ2-7	NA	TGTGCCAGCAGCGACGACAGGGGACTCCTGCTAGTCCACGAGCAGTACTTC	CASSDDRGLLLVHEQYF
TRBD1	TRBV30	TRBJ1-2	NA	TGTGCCTGGAGTGTTGACAGGGCGGGGGGCTACACCTTC	CAWSVDRAGGYTF
NA	TRBV20-1	TRBJ2-2	many	TGCAGTGCTAGAGACCGTACCTGGAACACCGGGGAGCTGTTTTTT	CSARDRTWNTGELFF
TRBD1	TRBV20-1	TRBJ2-4	many	TGCAGTGCTAGAGATTTAACAGGGGGCCCCCAAAGGGATATTCAGTACTTC	CSARDLTGGPQRDIQYF
NA	TRBV5-6	TRBJ2-2	NA	TGTGCCAGCAGCTTTGGAGGGCCCGAGATCACCGGGGAGCTGTTTTTT	CASSFGGPEITGELFF
NA	TRBV2	TRBJ1-2	many	TGTGCCAGCAGAGTCCAGGGACCTAACTATGGCTACACCTTC	CASRVQGPNYGYTF
TRBD1	TRBV12-3/TRBV12-4	TRBJ1-1	many	TGTGCCAGCAGTTCCACAGGGGGTGAAGCTTTCTTT	CASSSTGGEAFF
NA	TRBV6-1	TRBJ1-1	NA	TGTGCCAGCAGTGACAGGGGTCGAAACACTGAAGCTTTCTTT	CASSDRGRNTEAFF
NA	TRBV4-3	TRBJ2-3	NA	TGCGCCAGCAGCCAAGATCCCCGAGGGGATACGCAGTATTTT	CASSQDPRGDTQYF
TRBD2	TRBV29-1	TRBJ2-5	many	TGCAGCGTCCGAGCGGGGGAAGAGACCCAGTACTTC	CSVRAGEETQYF
NA	TRBV7-2	TRBJ1-2	few	TGTGCCAGCAGCTTAGGGAGGGCCGCCATGGCTTCGTATGGCTACACCTTC	CASSLGRAAMASYGYTF
TRBD2	TRBV5-1	TRBJ2-4	many	TGCGCCAGCAGCCGTGGTTCGGGGGGGGAAAACATTCAGTACTTC	CASSRGSGGENIQYF
TRBD1	TRBV11-2	TRBJ2-7	many	TGTGCCAGCAGCTCCCATCGACCAGACAGGGACGAGCAGTACTTC	CASSSHRPDRDEQYF
NA	TRBV6-1	TRBJ2-1	many	TGTGCCAGCACCCAGGATGGGGGGCGAGACAATGAGCAGTTCTTC	CASTQDGGRDNEQFF
TRBD1	TRBV6-2/TRBV6-3	TRBJ1-2	many	TGTGCCAGCAGGGGGACAGGGCTAAACGGCTACACCTTC	CASRGTGLNGYTF
TRBD1	TRBV5-1	TRBJ1-1	many	TGCGCCAGCAGCTTAAGGGGGACAGGGTTCATGAACACTGAAGCTTTCTTT	CASSLRGTGFMNTEAFF
NA	TRBV6-1	TRBJ1-6	many	TGTGCCAGCCTTAGGGGAAGTGGGAATTCACCCCTCCACTTT	CASLRGSGNSPLHF
NA	TRBV5-1	TRBJ2-6	many	TGCGCCAGCAGCTCGGGAACCTCTGGGGCCAACGTCCTGACTTTC	CASSSGTSGANVLTF
TRBD2	TRBV9	TRBJ2-4	many	TGTGCCAGCAGCGCCGGACTAGCGGGGGACATTCAGTACTTC	CASSAGLAGDIQYF
TRBD1	TRBV10-2	TRBJ2-2	many	TGCGCCAGCACCCTCCCAAGGGGACAGCCGAACACCGGGGAGCTGTTTTTT	CASTLPRGQPNTGELFF
NA	TRBV20-1	TRBJ1-5	many	TGCAGTGCTAGGGGGCGGGGGGATCAGCCCCAGCATTTT	CSARGRGDQPQHF
NA	TRBV5-1	TRBJ2-2	many	TGCGCCAGCAGCCCCCCTCGTGCCGGGGAGCTGTTTTTT	CASSPPRAGELFF
NA	TRBV7-2	TRBJ1-2	many	TGTGCCAGCAGCTTAGACAGATTCTATGGCTACACCTTC	CASSLDRFYGYTF
NA	TRBV27	TRBJ2-7	many	TGTGCCAGCAGCCAGCTGGGCGGGTACTACGAGCAGTACTTC	CASSQLGGYYEQYF
NA	TRBV12-3/TRBV12-4	TRBJ1-5	many	TGTGCCAGCAGTACTCAGGGGAATCAGCCCCAGCATTTT	CASSTQGNQPQHF
NA	TRBV5-1	TRBJ1-4	many	TGCGCCAGCAGCCTCGGGAGCGGGAGGAATGAAAAACTGTTTTTT	CASSLGSGRNEKLFF
NA	TRBV7-9	TRBJ1-2	many	TGTGCCAGCAGCTTATCTGGGGTGTTTGACTATGGCTACACCTTC	CASSLSGVFDYGYTF
NA	TRBV7-2	TRBJ1-5	few	TGTGCCAGCAGCTTACGCGATCAGCCCCAGCATTTT	CASSLRDQPQHF
NA	TRBV5-1	TRBJ1-1	many	TGCGCCAGCAGCTTGGACAGCTGGAACACTGAAGCTTTCTTT	CASSLDSWNTEAFF